The 10 T cell receptor delta chains listed next were all sequenced from one sample in a study of delta chains in infants with herpesvirus infections. TCR cDNA was made from PBMC RNA with gamma- and delta-chain-specific primers. TCRdb reapplied CATT to the RT-PCR reads. Found here are under 1,500 delta-chain clones, around 8.7% of them singletons; the top ten hold about 7%. This sample comprised peripheral blood, obtained at time point 2 of longitudinal follow-up. These TCRs come from a human donor who was a Ugandan infant, either HIV-exposed or HIV-unexposed (not recorded which).

This clone appeared a single time. Possible read error: a much larger clone is one base away. V is TRDV2 and J is TRDJ2, with 9 bases aligning to TRDD3. The J gene, not given by TCRdb, was assigned here from a germline match of the nucleotide sequence. The V gene's germline CDR1 is GEAIGNYY and CDR2 EKD. Unmatched junction bases numbered 13, after V lost 3 bases and J lost 3 bases. The CDR3 loop spans 18 amino acids. The CDR3: CACDPLLGDTRMTAQLFF. The CDR3 DNA is TGTGCCTGTGACCCTTTACTAGGGGATACGCGAATGACAGCACAACTCTTCTTT.

A word on this clone: A single base separates this from a much larger clone, so it may be a read error. The J gene is TRDJ2, the V gene TRDV2, with TRDD3 as a possible D gene (6 bases). In the absence of a J gene in TCRdb, the DNA was matched to germline to assign it here. Germline V gene lookup returns CDR1 GEAIGNYY and CDR2 EKD. The CDR3 extends over 15 amino acids. V was cut by 3 bases and J by 7 bases, with 17 bases left in between. The CDR3 DNA reads as TGTGCCTGTGACGCATGGGGGGAAGGGATAGCACAACTCTTCTTT. It codes for CACDAWGEGIAQLFF.

Within the sample, this clone is large. V is TRDV1 and J is TRDJ1, with D perhaps given as TRDD2 or TRDD3 (8 bases each). The length of the CDR3 is 18 residues. V was cut by 0 bases and J by 2 bases, with 19 bases left in between. The V gene's germline CDR1 is TSWWSYY and CDR2 QGS. The CDR3 reads CALGELSFLTGGTDKLIF. The CDR3, as DNA: TGTGCTCTTGGGGAACTATCCTTCCTAACTGGGGGTACCGATAAACTCATCTTT.

In regard to this clone: This could be a read error, since a much larger clone is one nucleotide away. CDR3 sequence: CALGELGLCRTGWGTDKLIF. DNA for the CDR3: TGTGCTCTTGGGGAACTGGGGCTATGTCGGACCGGTTGGGGTACCGATAAACTCATCTTT. This chain uses TRDV1 with TRDJ1; D may be TRDD3 (5 bases). The J gene, not given by TCRdb, was assigned here from a germline match of the nucleotide sequence. The germline V gene encodes CDR1 TSWWSYY and CDR2 QGS. CDR3 length equals 20 residues. Trimming removed 0 bases at V and 2 bases at J, with 25 bases between.

Sample share makes this clone medium-sized (0.01 to 0.1%). Additional DNA sequences in this sample encode the identical CDR3. The chain couples TRDV2 to TRDJ1, with TRDD3 identical over 11 bases. Here the J gene came from matching the DNA to germline, since TCRdb omits it. Germline CDR1 GEAIGNYY, CDR2 EKD. This CDR3 contains 17 residues. V dropped 4 bases and J dropped 1; count of bases not matched to a gene: 10. The CDR3 region has the DNA TGTGCCTGTGATACCTTGGGGGATACGAGGGGCACCGATAAACTCATCTTT. This encodes CACDTLGDTRGTDKLIF.

There are a few counts of this clone. The CDR3 sequence is CACDTVSLGDTGSWDTRQMFF. CDR3 DNA sequence: TGTGCCTGTGACACCGTCTCGCTGGGGGATACAGGCTCCTGGGACACCCGACAGATGTTTTTC. This sequence joins TRDV2 and TRDJ3, with TRDD3 matching 11 bases. Germline-derived CDR1 and CDR2 are GEAIGNYY and EKD. The CDR3 has 21 amino acids. V shed 0 bases and J 0 bases; nucleotides not matched to a gene: 9.

This clone is judged large. The chain is built from TRDV3 and TRDJ1, with 7 bases that match TRDD3. V shed 2 bases, J shed 0 bases, and the junction held 15 bases outside the gene matches. Germline V gene sequence: CDR1 TVYSNPD, CDR2 GDNSRS (reference sequence). CDR3 length: 17 residues. The CDR3 nucleotides read TGTGCCTTTGCTCCTAGGAGGGATACTGAGTACACCGATAAACTCATCTTT. Residues: CAFAPRRDTEYTDKLIF.

This clone rates as large. Other DNA sequences from this sample encode an identical CDR3 as well. The V and J genes are TRAV29/DV5 and TRDJ1; D tentatively reads TRDD2 or TRDD3 (7 bases each). The ends were cut back, 1 base at V and 1 base at J, with 29 bases in the middle. Germline V gene lookup returns CDR1 NSMFDY and CDR2 ISSIKDK. The CDR3 covers 20 residues. CDR3 loop: CAASLNIPTSTGALTDKLIF. Here the CDR3 DNA reads TGTGCAGCAAGCCTTAATATTCCTACTTCGACTGGGGCACTCACCGATAAACTCATCTTT. Full variable domain (outside the CDR3, taken from reference TRAV29/DV5 and TRDJ1): DQQVKQNSPSLSVQEGRISILNCDYTNSMFDYFLWYKKYPAEGPTFLISISSIKDKNEDGRFTVFLNKSAKHLSLHIVPSQPGDSAVYFCAASLNIPTSTGALTDKLIFGKGTRVTVEP.

The chain joins TRDV1 to TRDJ1; 9 nucleotides align to TRDD3. V was clipped by 2 bases and J by 7 bases; unmatched bases: 23. CDR3 length: 20 residues. Per the germline V gene, CDR1 is TSWWSYY and CDR2 is QGS. The CDR3 DNA reads as TGTGCTCTTGGGGAAATTGGTCCCTACCCAGCCTGGGGGATTGGAGGTAAACTCATCTTT. As protein: CALGEIGPYPAWGIGGKLIF.

The sample holds a few counts of this clone. The CDR3 coding sequence is TGTGCTCTTGGGGCCGTCCCTTTTCGGCTGGGGGAGGGATCCGATAAACTCATCTTT. Residues: CALGAVPFRLGEGSDKLIF. This rearrangement joins TRDV1 to TRDJ1, with 8 bases matching TRDD3. The J gene, not given by TCRdb, was assigned here from a germline match of the nucleotide sequence. Germline V gene sequence: CDR1 TSWWSYY, CDR2 QGS. This CDR3 has 19 residues. The junction had 19 bases not matched to a gene; V was cut back by 4 bases and J by 3 bases.